Listed below are T cell receptor beta chains from one sample, sequenced in a study of Ad26.COV2.S vaccination and SARS-CoV-2 variants. Profiled with immunoSEQ multiplex PCR; TCRdb holds only in-frame clones, not every one. The sample lists hundreds of thousands of clones; roughly 91% were seen once. This specimen consisted of peripheral blood, obtained in a trial of Ad26.COV2.S vaccine versus placebo. Every receptor here comes from a person between 18 and 59 years old who received the Ad26.COV2.S COVID-19 vaccine or a placebo. The CDR3 runs from the conserved cysteine through the conserved F or W. Each record gives: D gene, J gene, clone size, V gene, CDR3 DNA, CDR3 protein. D genes are given only for firm matches. Only some rows state a clone size, as once, few, many or a class for expanded clones.

D: .; J: TRBJ1-4; size: few; V: TRBV14; DNA: TGTGCCAGCAGCCCCCGGACAAGAAATGAAAAACTGTTTTTT; CDR3: CASSPRTRNEKLFF
D: .; J: TRBJ1-1; size: few; V: TRBV10-3; DNA: TGTGCCATCAAGGGTAGAGACACTGAAGCTTTCTTT; CDR3: CAIKGRDTEAFF
D: .; J: TRBJ2-5; size: .; V: TRBV5-4; DNA: TGTGCCAGCAGCCTAACAGGGTACCAAGAGACCCAGTACTTC; CDR3: CASSLTGYQETQYF
D: .; J: TRBJ1-1; size: .; V: TRBV15; DNA: TGTGCCACCAGCGGACGGGGACCGGGGGGCACTGAAGCTTTCTTT; CDR3: CATSGRGPGGTEAFF
D: .; J: TRBJ2-5; size: .; V: TRBV7-9; DNA: TGTGCCAGCAGCTCAATGGCGTTGGGGGAGACCCAGTACTTC; CDR3: CASSSMALGETQYF
D: TRBD1; J: TRBJ2-7; size: .; V: TRBV10-3; DNA: TGTGCCATCAGTGAGGAATTTACAGGGGGCGCGAACGAGCAGTACTTC; CDR3: CAISEEFTGGANEQYF
D: .; J: TRBJ1-2; size: .; V: TRBV7-9; DNA: TGTGCCAGCAGCCCCCCTAGCGCGGATGACTATGGCTACACCTTC; CDR3: CASSPPSADDYGYTF
D: .; J: TRBJ2-7; size: once; V: TRBV7-8; DNA: TGTGCCAGCAGCTATCGTACCGGGGGTAGCTCCTACGAGCAGTACTTC; CDR3: CASSYRTGGSSYEQYF
D: TRBD2; J: TRBJ2-1; size: .; V: TRBV19; DNA: TGTGCCAGTAGTCCCAGGACTAGCACTGATCATGAGCAGTTCTTC; CDR3: CASSPRTSTDHEQFF
D: .; J: TRBJ1-5; size: .; V: TRBV5-1; DNA: TGCGCCAGCAGCAGCCTCACGGGACTTTTTGGCAATCAGCCCCAGCATTTT; CDR3: CASSSLTGLFGNQPQHF
D: .; J: TRBJ2-7; size: .; V: TRBV2; DNA: TGTGCCAGCAGTCACTACGAGCAGTACTTC; CDR3: CASSHYEQYF
D: .; J: TRBJ2-3; size: .; V: TRBV7-6; DNA: TGTGCCAGCAGCTTAGCGGGGGGATGGATAGATACGCAGTATTTT; CDR3: CASSLAGGWIDTQYF
D: .; J: TRBJ1-4; size: .; V: TRBV4-1; DNA: TGCGCCAGCAGCCACCCGGGCGTTGGTGAAAAACTGTTTTTT; CDR3: CASSHPGVGEKLFF
D: TRBD2; J: TRBJ2-7; size: .; V: TRBV9; DNA: TGTGCCAGCAGCGTCGGCGGGGGGGCCTACGAGCAGTACTTC; CDR3: CASSVGGGAYEQYF
D: .; J: TRBJ2-7; size: .; V: TRBV6-5; DNA: TGTGCCAGCACGGAGGGGAGCTCCTACGAGCAGTACTTC; CDR3: CASTEGSSYEQYF
D: .; J: TRBJ1-2; size: many; V: TRBV19; DNA: TGTGCCAGTAGTACGAGTCAGGGCCTCTATGGCTACACCTTC; CDR3: CASSTSQGLYGYTF
D: .; J: TRBJ1-6; size: .; V: TRBV7-9; DNA: TGTGCCAGCAGCCAAAATAGAGGACCCCTCCACTTT; CDR3: CASSQNRGPLHF
D: .; J: TRBJ2-3; size: .; V: TRBV9; DNA: TGTGCCAGCAGCGGGGGGCCAGATACGCAGTATTTT; CDR3: CASSGGPDTQYF
D: .; J: TRBJ2-1; size: .; V: TRBV19; DNA: TGTGCCACCCACGGGCTGGCCAATGAGCAGTTCTTC; CDR3: CATHGLANEQFF
D: .; J: TRBJ2-2; size: .; V: TRBV30; DNA: TGTGCCTGGAGTGTAGGGGGGGGCCAGGCCGGGGAGCTGTTTTTT; CDR3: CAWSVGGGQAGELFF
D: .; J: TRBJ2-7; size: .; V: TRBV9; DNA: TGTGCCAGCAGCGTAGGGGTCCTGAGCTCCTACGAGCAGTACTTC; CDR3: CASSVGVLSSYEQYF
D: TRBD1; J: TRBJ1-5; size: .; V: TRBV5-6; DNA: TGTGCCAGCAGCTTGGCCGGGACAGAGAATCAGCCCCAGCATTTT; CDR3: CASSLAGTENQPQHF
D: .; J: TRBJ1-2; size: once; V: TRBV5-5; DNA: TGTGCCAGCAGCTTGGGGCAGGGATCGTCCTATGGCTACACCTTC; CDR3: CASSLGQGSSYGYTF
D: .; J: TRBJ1-3; size: .; V: TRBV7-9; DNA: TGTGCCAGCAGCTTTCCCCCGGACGGAAGCTCTGGAAACACCATATATTTT; CDR3: CASSFPPDGSSGNTIYF
D: .; J: TRBJ2-2; size: .; V: TRBV9; DNA: TGTGCCAGCAGCGTAAGTTGGGGTCCCACCGGGGAGCTGTTTTTT; CDR3: CASSVSWGPTGELFF
D: .; J: TRBJ1-1; size: once; V: TRBV3-1/TRBV3-2; DNA: TGTGCCAGCAGCCAAATTGGGATTGGAGGTGAAGCTTTCTTT; CDR3: CASSQIGIGGEAFF